The next 26 T cell receptor beta chains were all read from a single sample in a study of cytomegalovirus exposure and HLA in healthy donors. A multiplex PCR was run with 60 Vbeta primers and 13 Jbeta primers. Produced via immunoSEQ multiplex PCR; TCRdb's table is partial and in-frame only. The repertoire holds some 220,000 clones, about three quarters seen once, with roughly 0.45% in the top ten. Sequencing used PBMCs. The receptors were sampled from a boy younger than 18 in good health and CMV-seronegative.

CDR3 residues: CASSQVGLDSYEQYF. The CDR3 nucleotides are TGTGCCAGCAGCCAAGTGGGACTAGATAGCTACGAGCAGTACTTC. The genes are TRBV4-2 and TRBJ2-7; 8 nucleotides line up with TRBD2. V trimming: 1 base; J trimming: 3 bases; junction bases outside the gene matches: 5. The CDR3 runs to 15 residues. Germline V gene data show CDR1 as LGHNA and CDR2 as YNFKEQ.

The chain is built from TRBV10-3 and TRBJ2-1; no firm D call. The CDR3 spans 12 residues. The V and J ends lost 3 bases and 3 bases respectively, with 3 bases between them. CDR1 is ENHRY and CDR2 is SYGVKD in the germline V gene. The CDR3: CAISDLYNEQFF. The CDR3 DNA reads as TGTGCCATCAGTGACCTCTACAATGAGCAGTTCTTC.

V usage is TRBV19 and J usage is TRBJ1-5; D might be TRBD1 (5 bases). The germline V gene has CDR1 LNHDA and CDR2 SQIVND (reference sequence). The CDR3 is 15 residues long. V dropped 8 bases and J dropped 7 bases, with 21 bases sitting between them. The CDR3 DNA is TGTGCCAGTGCAACAGCGGGCAGGGAGAGACAGCCCCAGCATTTT. This translates into CASATAGRERQPQHF.

The chain joins TRBV30 to TRBJ1-2; D is possibly TRBD1 (6 bases). The germline CDR1 and CDR2 sequences are GTSNPN and SVGIG (reference sequence). The V and J ends lost 0 bases and 8 bases respectively, with 16 bases between them. The CDR3 spans 14 residues. The CDR3 DNA follows: TGTGCCTGGAGTGTCAGGGGCAAGGGGAGCGGCTACACCTTC. The encoded protein is CAWSVRGKGSGYTF.

This chain's CDR3 is CASSVVGRSDTQYF. CDR3 in DNA: TGTGCCAGCAGCGTAGTGGGGAGATCAGATACGCAGTATTTT. This rearrangement joins TRBV9 to TRBJ2-3, with D possibly being TRBD2 (5 bases). This CDR3 has 14 residues. Germline V gene data show CDR1 as SGDLS and CDR2 as YYNGEE. Trimming cost V 0 bases and J 4 bases, with 9 bases left between them.

This chain joins TRBV7-9 and TRBJ2-1; the D is unclear. Per germline, CDR1 SEHNR and CDR2 FQNEAQ (reference sequence). Trimming took off 4 bases at V and 8 bases at J, with 9 bases between the two ends. This CDR3 spans 12 amino acids. The CDR3 sequence: CASSSIEDEQFF. In nucleotides, the CDR3 is TGTGCCAGCAGCTCGATCGAGGATGAGCAGTTCTTC.

CDR3 loop: CASSLWTGPNYGYTF. CDR3 in DNA: TGCGCCAGCAGCCTGTGGACAGGGCCTAACTATGGCTACACCTTC. V is TRBV5-1 and J is TRBJ1-2, with 8 nucleotides matching TRBD1. The CDR3 runs to 15 residues. Germline CDR1 is SGHRS and CDR2 is YFSETQ. V lost 4 bases and J lost 0; bases outside the gene matches: 5.

This clone was observed a few times. The CDR3 DNA follows: TGTGCCAGCAGTTACGACAGGGGGCGGCTCGAGCAGTACTTC. It translates to CASSYDRGRLEQYF. The rearrangement joins TRBV6-5 to TRBJ2-7; 10 bases match TRBD1. The J segment lost 6 bases and the V segment lost 2 bases, leaving 4 bases of the junction unmatched. The CDR3 totals 14 residues. Germline V gene data show CDR1 as MNHEY and CDR2 as SVGAGI.

This chain links TRBV4-1 with TRBJ2-7; a possible D gene is TRBD2 (6 bases). The germline CDR1 and CDR2 sequences are MGHRA and YSYEKL. V was clipped by 0 bases and J by 5 bases, with 14 bases between them. The CDR3 covers 15 residues. The CDR3 loop reads CASSQERLALNEQYF. The CDR3 DNA reads as TGCGCCAGCAGCCAAGAACGCCTAGCGTTGAACGAGCAGTACTTC.

V is TRBV7-2 and J is TRBJ1-3; 7 nucleotides align to TRBD1. Germline values: CDR1 SGHTA, CDR2 FQGNSA. The CDR3 consists of 16 residues. The V segment lost 0 bases and the J segment 4 bases; nucleotides outside the gene matches: 6. CDR3 protein: CASSLAGGQTGNTIYF. DNA for the CDR3: TGTGCCAGCAGCTTAGCCGGGGGACAGACCGGAAACACCATATATTTT.

This chain joins TRBV11-2 and TRBJ1-1, with D possibly matching TRBD1 (5 bases). Germline values: CDR1 SGHAT, CDR2 FQNNGV. The CDR3 runs to 13 residues. V dropped 2 bases and J dropped 1 base, with 5 bases sitting between them. CDR3 in amino acids: CASSLQGNTEAFF. The CDR3 nucleotides are TGTGCCAGCAGCTTACAGGGGAACACTGAAGCTTTCTTT. Using reference TRBV11-2 and TRBJ1-1 for the parts outside the CDR3, the full variable domain is EAGVAQSPRYKIIEKRQSVAFWCNPISGHATLYWYQQILGQGPKLLIQFQNNGVVDDSQLPKDRFSAERLKGVDSTLKIQPAKLEDSAVYLCASSLQGNTEAFFGQGTRLTVV.

Here the CDR3 DNA reads TGTGCCAGCAGGGAAACAACAGCGGCGGCGGCTTTCTTT. Encoded protein: CASRETTAAAAFF. The V gene is TRBV2, the J gene TRBJ1-1, with D uncertain. V was trimmed by 6 bases and J by 11 bases, leaving 19 bases between them. This CDR3 comprises 13 residues. CDR1 and CDR2 from the germline V gene are SNHLY and FYNNEI.

This clone has just a few counts. This CDR3 is also generated by other DNA sequences in the sample. This chain uses TRBV11-3 with TRBJ1-1; tentative D call: TRBD1 (5 bases). V lost 0 bases and J 5 bases, leaving 7 bases between the germline ends. Germline V gene data show CDR1 as SGHNT and CDR2 as YENEEA. The CDR3 has 13 amino acids. This CDR3 reads CASSLDRVTEAFF. The CDR3 region has the DNA TGTGCCAGCAGCTTAGACAGGGTAACTGAAGCTTTCTTT. Together with reference TRBV11-3 and TRBJ1-1, the CDR3 gives the full variable domain: EAGVVQSPRYKIIEKKQPVAFWCNPISGHNTLYWYLQNLGQGPELLIRYENEEAVDDSQLPKDRFSAERLKGVDSTLKIQPAELGDSAVYLCASSLDRVTEAFFGQGTRLTVV.

The chain combines TRBV19 with TRBJ2-5; perhaps TRBD1 as D (5 bases). Looked up from germline, CDR1 is LNHDA and CDR2 is SQIVND (reference sequence). The CDR3 runs to 13 residues. Trimming left V 2 bases short and J 5 bases short, with 9 bases between. The CDR3 nucleotides are TGTGCCAGTAGTATACAAGGGGCCGAGACCCAGTACTTC. Encoded protein: CASSIQGAETQYF.

The J gene is TRBJ2-1, the V gene TRBV7-9; 8 bases match TRBD2. Germline V gene lookup returns CDR1 SEHNR and CDR2 FQNEAQ (reference sequence). The CDR3 totals 15 residues. Trimming cost V 4 bases and J 7 bases; bases outside gene matches: 9. CDR3 residues: CASSSYLGGRNEQFF. The CDR3 DNA sequence: TGTGCCAGCAGCTCATATCTAGGCGGGAGGAATGAGCAGTTCTTC. Complete variable domain (other parts from reference TRBV7-9 and TRBJ2-1): DTGVSQNPRHKITKRGQNVTFRCDPISEHNRLYWYRQTLGQGPEFLTYFQNEAQLEKSRLLSDRFSAERPKGSFSTLEIQRTEQGDSAMYLCASSSYLGGRNEQFFGPGTRLTVL.

This chain joins TRBV19 and TRBJ1-2, with D maybe TRBD1 (6 bases). The germline V and J ends were trimmed by 6 bases and 1 base, with 18 bases remaining between them. CDR3 size: 16 residues. Germline loops: CDR1 LNHDA, CDR2 SQIVND (reference sequence). The CDR3 loop is CASRQGTLPFNYGYTF. CDR3 nucleotides: TGTGCCAGTAGGCAGGGGACCCTTCCCTTTAACTATGGCTACACCTTC.

The count of this clone is one. The V call is TRBV5-6, the J call TRBJ1-1; TRBD1 is a possible D gene (6 bases). The CDR3 has 15 amino acids. Trimming took 2 bases from V and 3 from J, leaving 14 bases between them. CDR1 SGHDT and CDR2 YYEEEE come from the germline V gene. CDR3 protein: CASSFLPTGDTEAFF. The CDR3 coding sequence is TGTGCCAGCAGCTTTCTACCGACAGGCGACACTGAAGCTTTCTTT.

The chain links TRBV15 to TRBJ1-2; tentative D call: TRBD1 (6 bases). Per the germline V gene, CDR1 is LNHNV and CDR2 is YYDKDF (reference sequence). The CDR3 has 16 residues. Trimming left V 1 base short and J 4 bases short, with 16 bases between. The CDR3 DNA reads TGTGCCACCAGCAGAGTGGGGCAGGGGTTCGCCTATGGCTACACCTTC. Residues: CATSRVGQGFAYGYTF.

The chain has TRBV30 and TRBJ2-7; D ambiguous. CDR1 is GTSNPN and CDR2 is SVGIG in the germline V gene (reference sequence). This CDR3 spans 13 amino acids. Trimming left V 0 bases short and J 4 bases short, with 10 bases between. The CDR3 is CAWSVPALYEQYF. The CDR3 DNA reads as TGTGCCTGGAGTGTACCAGCGCTTTACGAGCAGTACTTC.

The J gene is TRBJ1-2, the V gene TRBV5-1; 9 bases are shared with TRBD1. Trimming at V came to 2 bases and at J to 3 bases, leaving 2 bases not matched to a gene. CDR1 and CDR2 (germline): SGHRS, YFSETQ. The CDR3 is 14 amino acids. The DNA for the CDR3 is TGCGCCAGCAGCTTCGGGGACAGGGACTATGGCTACACCTTC. Protein sequence: CASSFGDRDYGYTF.

V and J are TRBV19 and TRBJ1-1; D unresolved. With 2 bases removed from V and 6 bases from J, the gap between germline ends came to 4 bases. Germline assignment: CDR1 LNHDA and CDR2 SQIVND (reference sequence). This CDR3 has 11 residues. DNA for the CDR3: TGTGCCAGTAGTATAACGGCTGAAGCTTTCTTT. This gives the protein CASSITAEAFF. Full variable domain (outside the CDR3, taken from reference TRBV19 and TRBJ1-1): DGGITQSPKYLFRKEGQNVTLSCEQNLNHDAMYWYRQDPGQGLRLIYYSQIVNDFQKGDIAEGYSVSREKKESFPLTVTSAQKNPTAFYLCASSITAEAFFGQGTRLTVV.

The gene calls are TRBV2 and TRBJ2-2; no definite D call. The CDR3 sequence is 14 residues long. Trimming took off 3 bases at V and 1 base at J, with 6 bases between the two ends. Germline loops: CDR1 SNHLY, CDR2 FYNNEI. The CDR3 DNA sequence: TGTGCCAGCAGTGATAGACAGAACACCGGGGAGCTGTTTTTT. Encoded protein: CASSDRQNTGELFF.

V is TRBV19 and J is TRBJ1-2; maybe TRBD1 (6 bases). The length of the CDR3 is 15 residues. Trimming left V 3 bases short and J 4 bases short, with 15 bases between. The germline V gene has CDR1 LNHDA and CDR2 SQIVND (reference sequence). Here the CDR3 reads CASSMGASMRYGYTF. In DNA, the CDR3 is TGTGCCAGTAGTATGGGGGCCTCTATGCGCTATGGCTACACCTTC.

The V gene is TRBV6-5, the J gene TRBJ2-7, with 9 bases identical to TRBD1. This CDR3 comprises 16 residues. CDR1 MNHEY and CDR2 SVGAGI come from the germline V gene. The V and J ends lost 0 bases and 5 bases, in that order; junction bases with no gene match: 8. CDR3 residues: CASSYSPSRTGDEQYF. In nucleotides, the CDR3 is TGTGCCAGCAGTTACTCCCCCTCCAGGACAGGGGACGAGCAGTACTTC.

This chain joins TRBV5-1 and TRBJ1-2, with D unresolved. This CDR3 comprises 16 residues. The germline gives CDR1 SGHRS, CDR2 YFSETQ. Trimming left V 1 base short and J 5 bases short, with 18 bases between. CDR3 loop: CASSLRSSGYQYGYTF. In nucleotides, the CDR3 is TGCGCCAGCAGCTTGCGGTCGTCAGGATACCAATATGGCTACACCTTC. The full variable domain, with the rest looked up from reference TRBV5-1 and TRBJ1-2, is KAGVTQTPRYLIKTRGQQVTLSCSPISGHRSVSWYQQTPGQGLQFLFEYFSETQRNKGNFPGRFSGRQFSNSRSEMNVSTLELGDSALYLCASSLRSSGYQYGYTFGSGTRLTVV.

V gene TRBV27 combines with J gene TRBJ1-2, with D unclear. The CDR3 is 13 amino acids. Trimming shortened V by 2 bases and J by 7 bases, and 11 bases separated the two germline ends. Looked up from germline, CDR1 is MNHEY and CDR2 is SMNVEV (reference sequence). For the CDR3, the DNA is TGTGCCAGCAGTTTAGAAGGAGAGGCTGGCTACACCTTC. Residues: CASSLEGEAGYTF.